These 29 T cell receptor beta chains came from one sample sequenced in a study of blood T cells in healthy people across ages. Primers used in a second PCR of roughly 6 to 12 cycles were a sample-barcoded 5' primer and a J-beta primer mix. TCRdb passed the 5' RACE reads through MiXCR, listing each CDR3 protein once. The sample includes about 970,000 distinct CDR3 sequences, 51% of them seen just once. The sequenced material came from blood. These receptors all come from a woman between 55 and 75 years old in good health.

CDR3 loop: CSAEHRGRREAFF. DNA for the CDR3: TGCAGTGCCGAACACAGGGGTAGGAGAGAAGCTTTCTTT. The chain has TRBV20-1 and TRBJ1-1, with TRBD1 matching over 7 bases. CDR3 length: 13 amino acids. Germline CDR1 reads DFQATT; CDR2 reads SNEGSKA (reference sequence). V gave up 6 bases and J gave up 8 bases; unmatched junction bases: 12.

The gene calls are TRBV20-1 and TRBJ2-7, with 13 bases that match TRBD2. Gene TRBJ2-5 matches the end of the DNA better, so the J call may be wrong. There are 13 residues in the CDR3. Looked up from germline, CDR1 is DFQATT and CDR2 is SNEGSKA (reference sequence). The CDR3 bases are TGCAGTGCTGGACTAGCGGGAGTTGGGACCCAGTACTTC. Translation: CSAGLAGVGTQYF.

Concerning this clonotype: Germline is not matched at one junction end, which may reflect a read error. V usage is TRBV7-2 and J usage is TRBJ2-3; D perhaps matches TRBD1 (6 bases). Germline V CDR1 and CDR2: SGHTA, FQGNSA. This CDR3 has 13 residues. CDR3 bases: TGTGCCAGCAGCTTGGGGAAGGGGGATACGCTGTATTTT. Its translation: CASSLGKGDTLYF.

This rearrangement joins TRBV29-1 to TRBJ2-1; D not certain. Trimming removed 2 bases at V and 0 bases at J, with 11 bases between. The CDR3 runs 15 residues. Germline loops: CDR1 SQVTM, CDR2 ANQGSEA. The CDR3 loop reads CSVERALSSYNEQFF. For the CDR3, the DNA is TGCAGCGTTGAAAGAGCCCTGAGCTCCTACAATGAGCAGTTCTTC.

The chain couples TRBV6-6 to TRBJ1-2, with 10 bases that match TRBD1. Germline CDR1 reads MNHNY; CDR2 reads SVGAGI (reference sequence). V dropped 2 bases and J dropped 8; count of bases not matched to a gene: 8. This CDR3 comprises 15 residues. The CDR3 spells CASSYGQGEREGYTF. The CDR3 DNA is TGTGCCAGCAGTTACGGACAGGGGGAACGAGAAGGCTACACCTTC.

This clonotype was seen a single time. The chain uses TRBV24-1 and TRBJ2-3, with a weak D call TRBD1 (7 bases). CDR3 size: 15 residues. In germline, CDR1 is KGHDR, CDR2 SFDVKD. Between the trimmed V and J ends, which lost 1 base and 8 bases, there was a span of 15 bases. This CDR3 reads CATSDFAGTAGTQYF. CDR3 in DNA: TGTGCCACCAGTGATTTTGCGGGGACAGCAGGTACGCAGTATTTT.

The chain joins TRBV7-3 to TRBJ2-1, with 7 bases lining up with TRBD2. The CDR3 is made up of 15 amino acids. The V gene end was trimmed by 0 bases and the J gene end by 5 bases; junction bases not matched to a gene: 4. The germline CDR1 and CDR2 sequences are SGHTA and FQGTGA. In DNA form, the CDR3 reads TGTGCCAGCAGCTTAACATGGGAGGGTCACAATGAGCAGTTCTTC. This gives the protein CASSLTWEGHNEQFF.

This clonotype was found once. The rearrangement links TRBV3-1 to TRBJ2-7; TRBD1 matches at 12 bases. The DNA end lines up better with TRBJ2-5; the J call may be wrong. The CDR3 spans 17 residues. Germline CDR1 and CDR2: LGHDT and YNNKEL (reference sequence). Here the CDR3 DNA reads TGTGCCAGCAGCCAAGGTCGGGACAGGGGGCCATCAGAGACCCAGTACTTC. Translating gives CASSQGRDRGPSETQYF.

This rearrangement joins TRBV2 to TRBJ2-5, with 7 nucleotides matching TRBD1. This CDR3 contains 14 residues. Germline trimming cut 6 bases from V and 4 bases from J; bases unmatched to any gene: 8. In germline, CDR1 is SNHLY, CDR2 FYNNEI. The CDR3 DNA sequence: TGTGCCAGCAGGATCGACAGGGTCGGAGAGACCCAGTACTTC. This codes for CASRIDRVGETQYF.

This chain connects TRBV29-1 to TRBJ2-7; tentative D call: TRBD2 (6 bases). The CDR3 extends over 13 amino acids. In germline, CDR1 is SQVTM, CDR2 ANQGSEA. The V end lost 6 bases, the J end lost 0 bases, and 12 bases lay between the germline ends. The CDR3 sequence: CSVTRDSSYEQYF. The CDR3 region has the DNA TGCAGCGTAACCCGGGACTCCTCCTACGAGCAGTACTTC.

The table lists this clonotype with a few counts. This rearrangement joins TRBV20-1 to TRBJ1-6, with 7 bases fitting TRBD1. CDR3 size: 16 residues. The V gene's germline CDR1 is DFQATT and CDR2 SNEGSKA (reference sequence). The trim removed 4 bases at V and 0 bases at J, leaving 6 bases unmatched. CDR3 nucleotide sequence: TGCAGTGCTACCCGACAGGGAAGCTCCTATAATTCACCCCTCCACTTT. This translates into CSATRQGSSYNSPLHF.

For the CDR3, the DNA is TGTGCCAGCGATAAGGGGGAACTCTATGGCTACACCTTC. As protein: CASDKGELYGYTF. This chain uses TRBV6-2 or TRBV6-3 with TRBJ1-2; a possible D gene is TRBD1 (6 bases). Trimming pared 8 bases from V and 4 bases from J, leaving 14 bases between. Germline V CDR1 and CDR2: MNHEY, SVGEGT. CDR3 length: 13 amino acids.

The V and J genes are TRBV6-2 or TRBV6-3 and TRBJ2-7; 10 bases agree with TRBD2. V lost 6 bases and J lost 3; bases outside the gene matches: 11. The CDR3 is made up of 16 amino acids. Germline CDR1 reads MNHEY; CDR2 reads SVGEGT. CDR3 sequence reads: CASRNPSGRAYYEQYF. CDR3 in DNA: TGTGCCAGCAGAAACCCCAGCGGGAGGGCCTACTACGAGCAGTACTTC.

This chain connects TRBV29-1 to TRBJ2-7; 7 bases are a match to TRBD2. The CDR3 contains 16 residues. V shed 6 bases, J shed 2 bases, and the junction held 16 bases outside the gene matches. Germline V gene sequence: CDR1 SQVTM, CDR2 ANQGSEA. Here the CDR3 reads CSVTGSLAAGPYEQYF. In DNA form, the CDR3 reads TGCAGCGTAACTGGCTCCCTAGCGGCAGGCCCCTACGAGCAGTACTTC.

This clonotype has just a few counts. The J gene is TRBJ2-5, the V gene TRBV12-3 or TRBV12-4, with D hard to call. Trimming pared 2 bases from V and 1 base from J, leaving 8 bases between. The CDR3 has 14 residues. The CDR3 sequence is CASSLTLVQETQYF. The DNA for the CDR3 is TGTGCCAGCAGTTTAACTCTAGTCCAAGAGACCCAGTACTTC.

Remarks on this clonotype: Lacking the conserved final phenylalanine or tryptophan, this CDR3 likely reflects a read error. The J gene is TRBJ2-7, the V gene TRBV7-9; D call uncertain. V gave up 8 bases and J gave up 3 bases, with 8 bases separating them. This CDR3 has 11 residues. Germline loops: CDR1 SEHNR, CDR2 FQNEAQ (reference sequence). CDR3 DNA: TGTGCCAGCGGCTCCTACTACGAGCAGTACTAC. It yields the protein CASGSYYEQYY.

The rearrangement uses TRBV7-2 and TRBJ2-2; D gene unclear. This CDR3 region has 13 residues. Germline values: CDR1 SGHTA, CDR2 FQGNSA. V lost 4 bases, J lost 7 bases, and 10 bases lay in between. CDR3: CASSCTQSGELFF. The DNA for the CDR3 is TGTGCCAGCAGCTGTACCCAGAGCGGGGAGCTGTTTTTT.

The chain is built from TRBV20-1 and TRBJ2-3, with D possibly matching TRBD1 (7 bases). Trimming stripped 0 bases from V and 7 bases from J, with 20 bases between. Germline V CDR1 and CDR2: DFQATT, SNEGSKA (reference sequence). This CDR3 contains 16 residues. DNA for the CDR3: TGCAGTGCTAGAGAAGCAGGGGGTCGGCGCGGGAATACGCAGTATTTT. Amino acids: CSAREAGGRRGNTQYF.

The V and J genes are TRBV7-2 and TRBJ2-5, with TRBD1 as a possible D gene (7 bases). Trimming shortened V by 3 bases and J by 1 base, and 12 bases separated the two germline ends. This CDR3 has 15 residues. From germline, CDR1 is SGHTA and CDR2 FQGNSA. In nucleotides, the CDR3 is TGTGCCAGCAGCTTGGAGGGACAGAGCCAAGAGACCCAGTACTTC. This encodes CASSLEGQSQETQYF.

Concerning this clonotype: A read error may explain this, as a much larger clone is one base away. The rearrangement uses TRBV7-2 and TRBJ2-7; 8 bases are a match to TRBD2. The CDR3 totals 15 residues. The germline V gene has CDR1 SGHTA and CDR2 FQGNSA. The CDR3: CVSSRSGMNSYEQYF. The CDR3 DNA sequence: TGTGTCAGCAGCCGTAGCGGGATGAACTCCTACGAGCAGTACTTC.

V and J are TRBV20-1 and TRBJ1-2; 7 positions match TRBD1. Germline CDR1 and CDR2: DFQATT and SNEGSKA (reference sequence). CDR3 length: 14 amino acids. V was clipped by 6 bases and J by 3 bases; unmatched bases: 10. The CDR3 reads CSADLRDRDYGYTF. In DNA, the CDR3 is TGCAGTGCCGACCTGAGAGACAGGGACTATGGCTACACCTTC.

The chain has TRBV20-1 and TRBJ2-4, with TRBD2 matching over 15 bases. Germline trimming cut 5 bases from V and 0 bases from J; bases unmatched to any gene: 11. CDR1 is DFQATT, CDR2 SNEGSKA, per germline (reference sequence). The CDR3 contains 19 residues. This CDR3 is CSASPGLAGGALAKNIQYF. The CDR3 nucleotides are TGCAGTGCTTCCCCGGGACTAGCGGGGGGAGCGTTAGCCAAAAACATTCAGTACTTC.

The genes are TRBV6-2 or TRBV6-3 and TRBJ2-5; D is perhaps TRBD1 (5 bases). Per the germline V gene, CDR1 is MNHEY and CDR2 is SVGEGT. V lost 3 bases and J 5 bases, leaving 13 bases between the germline ends. The CDR3 runs 14 residues. The CDR3 loop reads CASSYTTSGETQYF. CDR3 DNA sequence: TGTGCCAGCAGTTATACGACTTCAGGGGAGACCCAGTACTTC.

The chain has TRBV10-1 and TRBJ2-4, with D hard to call. The J call may be faulty, since TRBJ2-7 better matches the DNA end. Germline V gene lookup returns CDR1 WNHNN and CDR2 SYGVQD (reference sequence). This CDR3 region has 16 residues. The CDR3 spells CASRGSSEHRQYEQYF. The DNA for the CDR3 is TGCGCCAGCAGGGGAAGTTCTGAGCATAGACAATACGAGCAGTACTTC.

As for this clonotype: One junction end disagrees with the germline gene, perhaps due to a read error. This chain connects TRBV7-9 to TRBJ2-2, with D possibly being TRBD2 (6 bases). The CDR3 contains 16 residues. Germline loops: CDR1 SEHNR, CDR2 FQNEAQ (reference sequence). This CDR3 reads CTSSLNNGGIAGELFF. CDR3 nucleotides: TGTACCAGCAGCTTAAACAACGGCGGGATAGCCGGGGAGCTGTTTTTT.

Regarding this clonotype: A junction boundary mismatches the germline segment, possibly from a read error. The CDR3 DNA reads TGTACCAGCAGTCTAGGACAGGGGGCGTCGGGCTACGAGCAGTACTTC. Its protein product is CTSSLGQGASGYEQYF. The chain couples TRBV7-9 to TRBJ2-7; 11 nucleotides align to TRBD1. The CDR3 contains 16 residues. CDR1 and CDR2 (germline): SEHNR, FQNEAQ (reference sequence).

The chain uses TRBV7-9 and TRBJ2-1, with D unclear. V was shortened by 1 base and J by 5 bases, with 12 bases between the two germline ends. Germline V lookup: CDR1 SEHNR, CDR2 FQNEAQ (reference sequence). This CDR3 region has 15 residues. The CDR3 protein is CASSLGMGFNNEQFF. CDR3 nucleotides: TGTGCCAGCAGCTTAGGGATGGGGTTTAACAATGAGCAGTTCTTC.

The V gene is TRBV20-1, the J gene TRBJ2-1; 11 bases are a match to TRBD2. Germline V gives CDR1 DFQATT, CDR2 SNEGSKA (reference sequence). The ends lost 6 bases at V and 6 bases at J; junction bases unmatched: 7. CDR3 length: 14 residues. The CDR3 DNA reads as TGCAGTGCCGGCAAAGGACTAGCGGGCAATGAGCAGTTCTTC. This codes for CSAGKGLAGNEQFF.

This chain joins TRBV7-2 and TRBJ2-3; 7 positions agree with TRBD2. CDR1 SGHTA and CDR2 FQGNSA come from the germline V gene. The junction had 9 bases not matched to a gene; V was cut back by 6 bases and J by 6 bases. This CDR3 spans 14 amino acids. This CDR3 reads CASRLKAGRDTQYF. CDR3 DNA sequence: TGTGCCAGCAGGCTTAAAGCGGGAAGGGATACGCAGTATTTT.